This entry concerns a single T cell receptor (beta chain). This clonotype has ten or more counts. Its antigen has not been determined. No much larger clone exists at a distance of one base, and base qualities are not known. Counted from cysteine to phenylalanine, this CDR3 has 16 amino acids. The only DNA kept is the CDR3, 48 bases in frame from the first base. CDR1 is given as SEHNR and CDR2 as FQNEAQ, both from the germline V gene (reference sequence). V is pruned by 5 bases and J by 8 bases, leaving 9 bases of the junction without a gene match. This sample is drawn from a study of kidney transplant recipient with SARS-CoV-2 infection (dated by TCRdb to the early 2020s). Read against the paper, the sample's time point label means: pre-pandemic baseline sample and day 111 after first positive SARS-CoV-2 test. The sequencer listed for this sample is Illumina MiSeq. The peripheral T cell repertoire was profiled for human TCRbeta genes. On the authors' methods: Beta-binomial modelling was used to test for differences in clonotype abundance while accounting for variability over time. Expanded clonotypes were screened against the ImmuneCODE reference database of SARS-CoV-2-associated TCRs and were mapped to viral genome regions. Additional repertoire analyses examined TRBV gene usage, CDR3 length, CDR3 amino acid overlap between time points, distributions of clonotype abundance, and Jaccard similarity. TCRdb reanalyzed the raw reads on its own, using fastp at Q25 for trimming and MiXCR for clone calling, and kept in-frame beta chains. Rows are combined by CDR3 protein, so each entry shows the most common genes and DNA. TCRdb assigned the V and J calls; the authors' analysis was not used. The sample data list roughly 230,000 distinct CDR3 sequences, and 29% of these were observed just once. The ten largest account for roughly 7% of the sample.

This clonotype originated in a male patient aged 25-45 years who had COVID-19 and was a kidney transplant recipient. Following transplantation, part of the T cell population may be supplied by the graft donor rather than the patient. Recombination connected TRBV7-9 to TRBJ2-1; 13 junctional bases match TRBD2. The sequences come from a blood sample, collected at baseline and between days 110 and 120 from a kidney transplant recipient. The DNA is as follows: TGTGCCAGCAGCCTCTGGCTAGGACTAGCGGGGGATGAGCAGTTCTTC. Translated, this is CASSLWLGLAGDEQFF. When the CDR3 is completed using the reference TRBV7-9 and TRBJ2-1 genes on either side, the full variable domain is DTGVSQNPRHKITKRGQNVTFRCDPISEHNRLYWYRQTLGQGPEFLTYFQNEAQLEKSRLLSDRFSAERPKGSFSTLEIQRTEQGDSAMYLCASSLWLGLAGDEQFFGPGTRLTVL.